These T cell receptor beta chains were read from a single sample in a study of blood T cell repertoires in COVID-19. Profiling relied on immunoSEQ multiplex PCR, and the TCRdb table lists in-frame clones only, not all of them. The sample yields roughly 200,000 clones, around 80% seen once. The sequenced material came from peripheral blood. Receptors originate from a woman at least 80 years old with COVID-19, enrolled during active disease. Each CDR3 is given with its conserved first and last residue. A D gene is named only where the DNA matches it firmly. Clone size is given for some rows only: seen once, a few or many times, or a class if the clone is expanded.

>TRBJ2-5|TRBD2|NA|TRBV6-5
TGTGCCAGCACCTGGACTAGCGGAAAGACCCAGTACTTC
CASTWTSGKTQYF
>TRBJ1-1|TRBD1|NA|TRBV27
TGTGCCAGCAGTTTAGGGACAGCAAACACTGAAGCTTTCTTT
CASSLGTANTEAFF
>TRBJ2-2|NA|NA|TRBV18
TGTGCCAGCTCACCACCGGAGCATCTTGGGACCGGGGAGCTGTTTTTT
CASSPPEHLGTGELFF
>TRBJ1-5|TRBD1|NA|TRBV19
TGTGCCAGTAGTTCTTTGGGACAGGATAATCAGCCCCAGCATTTT
CASSSLGQDNQPQHF
>TRBJ1-3|NA|NA|TRBV6-6
TGTGCCAGCAGCAGCGACAGGCCAGGAAACACCATATATTTT
CASSSDRPGNTIYF
>TRBJ1-1|NA|NA|TRBV4-1
TGCGCCAGCAGCCAAGAAGGTCGGGGGAACACTGAAGCTTTCTTT
CASSQEGRGNTEAFF
>TRBJ2-7|NA|NA|TRBV5-6
TGTGCCAGCAGCTGGACTTCATGGGTTGAGCAGTACTTC
CASSWTSWVEQYF
>TRBJ2-1|TRBD2|NA|TRBV7-3
TGTGCCAGCAGCTCTCTAGCGGCATCCTACAATGAGCAGTTCTTC
CASSSLAASYNEQFF
>TRBJ1-6|TRBD1|few|TRBV13
TGTGCCAGCAGCTTAGGCGACAGGGATTCACCCCTCCACTTT
CASSLGDRDSPLHF
>TRBJ2-3|NA|few|TRBV7-3
TGTGCCAGCAGCTTAGTGGGGGGGCCGGATACGCAGTATTTT
CASSLVGGPDTQYF
>TRBJ1-3|NA|NA|TRBV15
TGTGCCACCAGTCCTGGGGGGAGGGCTGGAAACACCATATATTTT
CATSPGGRAGNTIYF
>TRBJ2-2|NA|NA|TRBV6-5
TGTGCCAGCAGTTCCACCAGGCCCGGGGAGCTGTTTTTT
CASSSTRPGELFF
>TRBJ2-5|TRBD2|NA|TRBV5-1
TGCGCCAGCAGCTTTGGGATCCTAGCGGGGGGCGAAGCGGGGACCCAGTACTTC
CASSFGILAGGEAGTQYF
>TRBJ2-5|NA|NA|TRBV24-1
TGTGCCACCAGTGATACCCGACAGGCCGACCAAGAGACCCAGTACTTC
CATSDTRQADQETQYF
>TRBJ1-1|TRBD1|NA|TRBV7-9
TGTGCCAGCAGCACCCAGGGGGCCCCGTTCTACACTGAAGCTTTCTTT
CASSTQGAPFYTEAFF
>TRBJ1-2|NA|NA|TRBV3-1/TRBV3-2
TGTGCCAGCAGCCGCGATGAGTATGGCTACACCTTC
CASSRDEYGYTF